This entry lists 24 T cell receptor beta chains sequenced from one sample in a study of control samples from healthy donors and cancer patients. The data were produced by immunoSEQ multiplex PCR, yet TCRdb's version contains in-frame clones alone and is incomplete. The data show approximately 150,000 clones, 85% to 95% seen once. Source material: blood. The receptor set was obtained from a woman between 18 and 29 years old in good health.

The J gene is TRBJ1-1, the V gene TRBV2, with D perhaps matching TRBD1 (6 bases). This CDR3 has 13 residues. V lost 6 bases, J lost 3 bases, and 11 bases lay in between. Germline loops: CDR1 SNHLY, CDR2 FYNNEI. This CDR3 reads CASSDRLYTEAFF. In DNA form, the CDR3 reads TGTGCCAGCAGCGACAGGTTATACACTGAAGCTTTCTTT.

The chain employs TRBV3-1 (or the pseudogene TRBV3-2) and TRBJ2-3; the D is unclear. The CDR3 is 12 amino acids. Trimming shortened V by 4 bases and J by 0 bases, and 2 bases separated the two germline ends. Germline CDR1 LGHDT, CDR2 YNNKEL (reference sequence). This CDR3 reads CASSPSTDTQYF. CDR3 bases: TGTGCCAGCAGCCCGAGCACAGATACGCAGTATTTT.

This clone came up once. V usage is TRBV6-5 and J usage is TRBJ1-2; D gene uncertain. The CDR3 is made up of 13 amino acids. Germline CDR1 reads MNHEY; CDR2 reads SVGAGI. Trimming removed 7 bases at V and 8 bases at J, with 17 bases between. The CDR3 region has the DNA TGTGCCAGCACCCAGGCGAGCTTTGGAGGCTACACCTTC. Translation: CASTQASFGGYTF.

This chain connects TRBV28 to TRBJ2-2; 7 bases map to TRBD1. This CDR3 comprises 16 residues. CDR1 is MDHEN and CDR2 is SYDVKM in the germline V gene. V lost 3 bases, J lost 1 base, and 5 bases stayed unmatched. The CDR3 sequence is CASSLARTGNTGELFF. The CDR3 nucleotides read TGTGCCAGCAGTTTGGCCAGGACAGGGAACACCGGGGAGCTGTTTTTT.

The chain joins TRBV5-1 to TRBJ1-1; TRBD1 matches 8 bases. The CDR3 covers 14 residues. J gave up 10 bases and V 0 bases, and 8 bases lay outside the gene matches. CDR1 is SGHRS, CDR2 YFSETQ, per germline. The CDR3: CASSLDQGADAAFF. The CDR3 region has the DNA TGCGCCAGCAGCTTGGATCAGGGGGCCGACGCAGCTTTCTTT.

This chain joins TRBV3-1 (or the pseudogene TRBV3-2) and TRBJ1-1; weak D call: TRBD1 (6 bases). CDR1 and CDR2 (germline): LGHDT, YNNKEL (reference sequence). The V end was cut by 4 bases, the J end by 3 bases, with 12 bases between. The CDR3 loop spans 14 amino acids. CDR3 protein: CASSRIAGDTEAFF. The DNA for the CDR3 is TGTGCCAGCAGCCGCATAGCAGGGGACACTGAAGCTTTCTTT.

The CDR3 DNA reads as TGTGCCAGCAGTTCCGGACAGGGGGAGGGCTACACCTTC. Amino acids: CASSSGQGEGYTF. This chain joins TRBV28 and TRBJ1-2, with 10 bases that match TRBD1. The ends lost 4 bases at V and 8 bases at J; junction bases unmatched: 4. The CDR3 covers 13 residues. The germline gives CDR1 MDHEN, CDR2 SYDVKM.

This chain joins TRBV19 and TRBJ1-4, with 12 bases identical to TRBD1. CDR3 length equals 18 residues. Germline values: CDR1 LNHDA, CDR2 SQIVND (reference sequence). Germline trimming cut 7 bases from V and 8 bases from J; bases unmatched to any gene: 17. In DNA form, the CDR3 reads TGTGCCAGTATTCCGGGACAGGGGGCGAAATTACAGCGGGAAAAACTGTTTTTT. Translating it yields CASIPGQGAKLQREKLFF.

The rearrangement links TRBV7-3 to TRBJ1-1; tentative D call: TRBD1 (5 bases). The CDR3 is 14 amino acids. V dropped 6 bases and J dropped 5 bases, with 16 bases sitting between them. From germline, CDR1 is SGHTA and CDR2 FQGTGA. Written as DNA, the CDR3 is TGTGCCAGCAGTGAGGTGGGGCGGGGGACTGAAGCTTTCTTT. It yields the protein CASSEVGRGTEAFF. Complete variable domain (other parts from reference TRBV7-3 and TRBJ1-1): GAGVSQTPSNKVTEKGKYVELRCDPISGHTALYWYRQSLGQGPEFLIYFQGTGAADDSGLPNDRFFAVRPEGSVSTLKIQRTERGDSAVYLCASSEVGRGTEAFFGQGTRLTVV.

The chain combines TRBV11-2 with TRBJ1-2, with unresolved D. CDR3 length: 13 residues. V dropped 1 base and J dropped 6 bases, with 9 bases sitting between them. The germline V gene has CDR1 SGHAT and CDR2 FQNNGV. The CDR3 DNA reads TGTGCCAGCAGCTTAGGGGCCGAAGATGGCTACACCTTC. It is translated as CASSLGAEDGYTF. The full variable domain, rest sourced from reference TRBV11-2 and TRBJ1-2, is EAGVAQSPRYKIIEKRQSVAFWCNPISGHATLYWYQQILGQGPKLLIQFQNNGVVDDSQLPKDRFSAERLKGVDSTLKIQPAKLEDSAVYLCASSLGAEDGYTFGSGTRLTVV.

This rearrangement joins TRBV4-2 to TRBJ2-1; the match to TRBD2 covers 8 bases. The CDR3 loop spans 16 amino acids. Germline lookup yields CDR1 LGHNA and CDR2 YNFKEQ. The ends lost 0 bases at V and 4 bases at J; junction bases unmatched: 5. The CDR3 spells CASSQESTSGYNEQFF. The CDR3 coding sequence is TGTGCCAGCAGCCAAGAGAGCACTAGCGGTTACAATGAGCAGTTCTTC.

This clone was seen a few times. The chain is built from TRBV19 and TRBJ1-2; D is unresolved. Germline values: CDR1 LNHDA, CDR2 SQIVND (reference sequence). The CDR3 contains 12 residues. The ends were cut back, 5 bases at V and 4 bases at J, with 8 bases in the middle. CDR3 coding DNA: TGTGCCAGTAGTGACGTGGGCTATGGCTACACCTTC. Its translation is CASSDVGYGYTF.

This clone was detected once. This chain links TRBV19 with TRBJ1-5; 7 bases are shared with TRBD1. The CDR3 runs 15 residues. Germline loops: CDR1 LNHDA, CDR2 SQIVND (reference sequence). V was pared by 5 bases and J by 6 bases, with 10 bases of the junction left unmatched. CDR3 DNA sequence: TGTGCCAGTAGTCGCAGGGGGAGGATGTCTCAGCCCCAGCATTTT. It encodes CASSRRGRMSQPQHF.

This clone was seen a single time. The chain carries TRBV19 and TRBJ2-5, with TRBD2 matching 7 bases. The CDR3 has 13 amino acids. Germline V CDR1 and CDR2: LNHDA, SQIVND (reference sequence). The V segment lost 5 bases and the J segment 5 bases; nucleotides outside the gene matches: 5. In DNA form, the CDR3 reads TGTGCCAGTAGTGGACTAGTCGGGGAGACCCAGTACTTC. Translated, it gives CASSGLVGETQYF.

The chain is built from TRBV24-1 and TRBJ2-3; 9 bases match TRBD2. The V gene end was trimmed by 1 base and the J gene end by 4 bases; junction bases not matched to a gene: 5. The CDR3 has 16 residues. CDR1 is KGHDR, CDR2 SFDVKD, per germline. This chain's CDR3 is CATSDFSSGGSDTQYF. In DNA form, the CDR3 reads TGTGCCACCAGTGATTTTAGTAGCGGGGGATCAGATACGCAGTATTTT.

This rearrangement joins TRBV3-1 (or the pseudogene TRBV3-2) to TRBJ2-7, with TRBD2 matching over 8 bases. The CDR3 covers 15 residues. Per the germline V gene, CDR1 is LGHDT and CDR2 is YNNKEL (reference sequence). Losses at the gene ends were 4 bases for V and 3 bases for J; bases not matched to a gene: 8. The CDR3 loop reads CASSPYSRGGYEQYF. Written as DNA, the CDR3 is TGTGCCAGCAGCCCCTACTCACGGGGGGGCTACGAGCAGTACTTC.

The rearrangement joins TRBV6-5 to TRBJ2-5; 7 bases are a match to TRBD2. This CDR3 spans 15 amino acids. Germline lookup yields CDR1 MNHEY and CDR2 SVGAGI. The V and J ends lost 4 bases and 4 bases, in that order; junction bases with no gene match: 9. The CDR3 nucleotides are TGTGCCAGCAGTTCCTCTAGCGGCGGGCGAGAGACCCAGTACTTC. Its protein is CASSSSSGGRETQYF.

The chain uses TRBV5-4 and TRBJ1-1, with a possible D match to TRBD1 (5 bases). The CDR3 loop spans 13 amino acids. Between the trimmed V and J ends, which lost 5 bases and 4 bases, there was a span of 12 bases. CDR1 and CDR2 (germline): SGHNT, YYREEE (reference sequence). The CDR3 DNA reads TGTGCCAGCAGTACAGGTTCTGGCACTGAAGCTTTCTTT. This codes for CASSTGSGTEAFF. The full variable domain, completed using reference TRBV5-4 and TRBJ1-1, is ETGVTQSPTHLIKTRGQQVTLRCSSQSGHNTVSWYQQALGQGPQFIFQYYREEENGRGNFPPRFSGLQFPNYSSELNVNALELDDSALYLCASSTGSGTEAFFGQGTRLTVV.

The rearrangement links TRBV11-3 to TRBJ2-1; no clear D gene. The CDR3 runs 13 residues. Germline V CDR1 and CDR2: SGHNT, YENEEA. V lost 0 bases and J 5 bases, leaving 5 bases between the germline ends. In DNA form, the CDR3 reads TGTGCCAGCAGCTTAGACAGACACAATGAGCAGTTCTTC. Amino acids: CASSLDRHNEQFF.

The V call is TRBV6-1, the J call TRBJ2-3, with 11 bases lining up with TRBD2. Trimming removed 2 bases from V and 4 bases from J; junction bases left unmatched: 5. The CDR3 runs to 16 residues. Germline CDR1 MNHNS, CDR2 SASEGT. The CDR3 coding sequence is TGTGCCAGCAGTGAAAGTCTAGCGGGGGGCGCAGATACGCAGTATTTT. It translates to CASSESLAGGADTQYF.

This clone was found once. The CDR3 DNA is TGTGCCAGCAGCGTAGTTTGGGGGACTGAAGCTTTCTTT. It encodes CASSVVWGTEAFF. The gene calls are TRBV9 and TRBJ1-1; D may be TRBD1 (5 bases). CDR1 SGDLS and CDR2 YYNGEE come from the germline V gene. This CDR3 has 13 amino acids. The V end lost 0 bases, the J end lost 5 bases, and 8 bases lay between the germline ends.

The chain couples TRBV3-1 (or the pseudogene TRBV3-2) to TRBJ1-2; D might be TRBD1 (5 bases). Trimming took 1 base from V and 8 from J, leaving 11 bases between them. The germline gives CDR1 LGHDT, CDR2 YNNKEL (reference sequence). The CDR3 runs to 13 residues. The CDR3 DNA follows: TGTGCCAGCAGCCAAGCTGAGGGGAACGGCTACACCTTC. Translating it yields CASSQAEGNGYTF.

V is TRBV19 and J is TRBJ1-1; a weak D match, TRBD1 (5 bases). CDR1 and CDR2 from the germline V gene are LNHDA and SQIVND (reference sequence). CDR3 length: 13 residues. Trimming stripped 5 bases from V and 10 bases from J, with 17 bases between. This CDR3 is CASSFSGTRTAFF. CDR3 coding DNA: TGTGCCAGTAGTTTTTCCGGGACTCGGACAGCTTTCTTT.

The chain carries TRBV12-3 or TRBV12-4 and TRBJ1-1; D remains unclear. The CDR3 has 12 residues. Between the trimmed V and J ends, which lost 6 bases and 5 bases, there was a span of 10 bases. CDR3 amino acids: CASSSSKTEAFF. The CDR3 DNA follows: TGTGCCAGCAGCTCCAGCAAAACTGAAGCTTTCTTT.